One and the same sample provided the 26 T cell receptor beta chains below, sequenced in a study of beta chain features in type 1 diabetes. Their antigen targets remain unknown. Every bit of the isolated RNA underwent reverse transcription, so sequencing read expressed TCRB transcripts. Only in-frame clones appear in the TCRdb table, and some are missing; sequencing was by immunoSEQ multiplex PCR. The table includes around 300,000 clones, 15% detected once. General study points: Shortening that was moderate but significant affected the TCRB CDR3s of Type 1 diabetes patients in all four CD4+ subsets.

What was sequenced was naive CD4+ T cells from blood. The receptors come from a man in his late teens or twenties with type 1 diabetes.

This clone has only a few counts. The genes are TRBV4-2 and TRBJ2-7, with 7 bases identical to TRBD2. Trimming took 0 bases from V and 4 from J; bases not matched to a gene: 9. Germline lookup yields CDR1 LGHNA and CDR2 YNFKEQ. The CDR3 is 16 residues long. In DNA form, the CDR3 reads TGTGCCAGCAGCCAAGATTGGGGGGGGAGCCCGTACGAGCAGTACTTC. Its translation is CASSQDWGGSPYEQYF.

The CDR3 is CASSYSRAGGEQYF. Here the CDR3 DNA reads TGTGCCAGCAGTTACTCTAGGGCAGGGGGAGAGCAGTACTTC. The chain links TRBV6-5 to TRBJ2-7, with 7 bases that match TRBD1. The CDR3 has 14 residues. The V gene end was trimmed by 0 bases and the J gene end by 7 bases; junction bases not matched to a gene: 6. Germline V gene sequence: CDR1 MNHEY, CDR2 SVGAGI.

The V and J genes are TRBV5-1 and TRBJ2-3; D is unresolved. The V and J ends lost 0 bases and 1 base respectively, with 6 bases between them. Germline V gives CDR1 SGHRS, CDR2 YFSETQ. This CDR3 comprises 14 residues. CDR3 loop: CASSLDLGTDTQYF. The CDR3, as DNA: TGCGCCAGCAGCTTGGATCTCGGCACAGATACGCAGTATTTT.

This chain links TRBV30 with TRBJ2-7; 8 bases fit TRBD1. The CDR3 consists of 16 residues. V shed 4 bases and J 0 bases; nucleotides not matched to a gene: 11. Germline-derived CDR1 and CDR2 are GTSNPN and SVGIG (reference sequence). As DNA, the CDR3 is TGTGCCTGGAATTCTGGACAGGGCCACAGCTCCTACGAGCAGTACTTC. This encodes CAWNSGQGHSSYEQYF.

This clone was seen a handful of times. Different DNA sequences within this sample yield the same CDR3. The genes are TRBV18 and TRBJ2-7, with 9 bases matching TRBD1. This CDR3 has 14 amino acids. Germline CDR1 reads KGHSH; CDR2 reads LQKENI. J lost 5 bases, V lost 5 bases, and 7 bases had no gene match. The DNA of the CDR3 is TGTGCCAGCTCATCGGGGACAGGGCCAGACGAGCAGTACTTC. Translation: CASSSGTGPDEQYF.

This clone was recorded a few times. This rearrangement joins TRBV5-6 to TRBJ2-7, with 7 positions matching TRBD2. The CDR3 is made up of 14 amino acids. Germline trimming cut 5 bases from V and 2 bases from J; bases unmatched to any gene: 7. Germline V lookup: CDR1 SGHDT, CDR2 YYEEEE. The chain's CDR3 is CASRRSGDAYEQYF. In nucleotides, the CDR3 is TGTGCCAGCAGACGGAGCGGGGATGCCTACGAGCAGTACTTC. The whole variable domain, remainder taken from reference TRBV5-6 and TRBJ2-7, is DAGVTQSPTHLIKTRGQQVTLRCSPKSGHDTVSWYQQALGQGPQFIFQYYEEEERQRGNFPDRFSGHQFPNYSSELNVNALLLGDSALYLCASRRSGDAYEQYFGPGTRLTVT.

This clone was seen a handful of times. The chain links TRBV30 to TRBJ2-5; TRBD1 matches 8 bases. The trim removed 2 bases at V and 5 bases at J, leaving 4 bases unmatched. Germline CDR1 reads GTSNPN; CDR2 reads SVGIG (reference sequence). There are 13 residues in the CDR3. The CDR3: CAWSWQGAETQYF. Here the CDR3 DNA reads TGTGCCTGGAGTTGGCAGGGGGCCGAGACCCAGTACTTC.

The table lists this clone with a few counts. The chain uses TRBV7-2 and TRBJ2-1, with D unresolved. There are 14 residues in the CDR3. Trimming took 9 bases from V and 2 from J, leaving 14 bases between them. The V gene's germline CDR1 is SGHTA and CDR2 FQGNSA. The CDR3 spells CARHTVLTYNEQFF. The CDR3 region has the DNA TGTGCCAGGCATACAGTGCTGACCTACAATGAGCAGTTCTTC. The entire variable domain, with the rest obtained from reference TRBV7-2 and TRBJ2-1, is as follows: GAGVSQSPSNKVTEKGKDVELRCDPISGHTALYWYRQSLGQGLEFLIYFQGNSAPDKSGLPSDRFSAERTGGSVSTLTIQRTQQEDSAVYLCARHTVLTYNEQFFGPGTRLTVL.

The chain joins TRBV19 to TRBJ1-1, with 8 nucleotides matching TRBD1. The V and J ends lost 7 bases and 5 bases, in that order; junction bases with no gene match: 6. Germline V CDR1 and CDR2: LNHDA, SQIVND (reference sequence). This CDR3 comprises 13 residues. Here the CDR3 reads CASNLQGATEAFF. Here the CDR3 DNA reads TGTGCCAGTAACCTTCAGGGGGCAACTGAAGCTTTCTTT. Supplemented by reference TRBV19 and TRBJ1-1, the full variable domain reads DGGITQSPKYLFRKEGQNVTLSCEQNLNHDAMYWYRQDPGQGLRLIYYSQIVNDFQKGDIAEGYSVSREKKESFPLTVTSAQKNPTAFYLCASNLQGATEAFFGQGTRLTVV.

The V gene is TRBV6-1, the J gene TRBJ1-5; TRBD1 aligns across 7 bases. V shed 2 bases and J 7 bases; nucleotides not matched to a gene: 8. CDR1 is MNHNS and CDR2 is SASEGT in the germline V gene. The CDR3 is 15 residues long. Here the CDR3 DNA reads TGTGCCAGCAGTGAACTAGACAGGGCCCAACAGCCCCAGCATTTT. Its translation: CASSELDRAQQPQHF.

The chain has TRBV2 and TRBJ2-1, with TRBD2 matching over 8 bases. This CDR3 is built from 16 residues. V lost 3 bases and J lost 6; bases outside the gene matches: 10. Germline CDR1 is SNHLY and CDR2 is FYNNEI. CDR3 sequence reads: CASSDPGTSRGNEQFF. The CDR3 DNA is TGTGCCAGCAGTGACCCCGGGACTAGTAGGGGCAATGAGCAGTTCTTC.

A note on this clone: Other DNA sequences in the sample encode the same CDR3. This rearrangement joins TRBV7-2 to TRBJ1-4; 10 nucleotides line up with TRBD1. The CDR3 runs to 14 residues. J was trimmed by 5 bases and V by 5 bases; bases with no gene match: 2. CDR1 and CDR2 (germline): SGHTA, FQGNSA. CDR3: CASSRDRGNEKLFF. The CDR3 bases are TGTGCCAGCAGCAGGGACAGGGGAAATGAAAAACTGTTTTTT.

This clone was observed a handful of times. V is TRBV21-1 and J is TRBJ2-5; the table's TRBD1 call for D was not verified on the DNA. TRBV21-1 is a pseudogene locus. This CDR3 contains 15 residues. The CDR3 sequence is CASSMDRVLQETQYF. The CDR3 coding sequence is TGTGCCAGCAGCATGGACAGGGTCTTACAAGAGACCCAGTACTTC.

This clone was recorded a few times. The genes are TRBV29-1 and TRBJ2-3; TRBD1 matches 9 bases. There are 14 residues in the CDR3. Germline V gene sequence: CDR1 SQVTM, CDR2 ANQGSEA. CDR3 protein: CSSIGGQGKDTQYF. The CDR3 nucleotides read TGCAGTTCTATAGGGGGACAGGGTAAGGATACGCAGTATTTT.

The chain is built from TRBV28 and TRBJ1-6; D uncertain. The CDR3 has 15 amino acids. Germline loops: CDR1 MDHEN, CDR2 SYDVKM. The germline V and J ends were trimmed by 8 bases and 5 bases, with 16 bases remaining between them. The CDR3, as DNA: TGTGCCAGCGCCCAAGCCAACGGAGATAATTCACCCCTCCACTTT. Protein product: CASAQANGDNSPLHF.

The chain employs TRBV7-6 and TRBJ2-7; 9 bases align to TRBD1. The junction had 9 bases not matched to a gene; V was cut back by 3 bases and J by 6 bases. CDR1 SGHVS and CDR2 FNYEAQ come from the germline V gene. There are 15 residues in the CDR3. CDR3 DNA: TGTGCCAGCAGCTTCCGAGACAGGGGGTTAGGCGAGCAGTACTTC. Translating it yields CASSFRDRGLGEQYF.

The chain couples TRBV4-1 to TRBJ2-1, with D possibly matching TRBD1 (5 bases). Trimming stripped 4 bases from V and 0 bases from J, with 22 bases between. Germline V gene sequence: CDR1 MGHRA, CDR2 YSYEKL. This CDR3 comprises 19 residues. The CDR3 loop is CASSPGMVLGRFSYNEQFF. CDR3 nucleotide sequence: TGCGCCAGCAGCCCCGGAATGGTCCTGGGGCGGTTCTCCTACAATGAGCAGTTCTTC.

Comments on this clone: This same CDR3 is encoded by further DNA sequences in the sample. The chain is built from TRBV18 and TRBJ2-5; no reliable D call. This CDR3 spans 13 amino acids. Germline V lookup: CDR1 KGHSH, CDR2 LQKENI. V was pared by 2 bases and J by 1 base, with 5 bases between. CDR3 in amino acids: CASSPGSQETQYF. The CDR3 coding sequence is TGTGCCAGCTCACCAGGCTCCCAAGAGACCCAGTACTTC.

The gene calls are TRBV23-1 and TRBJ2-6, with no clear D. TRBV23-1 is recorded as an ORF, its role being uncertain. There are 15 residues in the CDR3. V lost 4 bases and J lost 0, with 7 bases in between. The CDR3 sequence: CASSPRHSGANVLTF. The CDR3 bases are TGCGCCAGCAGTCCTCGACACTCTGGGGCCAACGTCCTGACTTTC.

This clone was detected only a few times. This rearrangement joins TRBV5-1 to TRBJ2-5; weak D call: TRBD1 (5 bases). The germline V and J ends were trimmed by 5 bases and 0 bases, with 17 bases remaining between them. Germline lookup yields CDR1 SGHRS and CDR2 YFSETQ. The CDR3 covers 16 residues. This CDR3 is CASSSGQDRYQETQYF. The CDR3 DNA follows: TGCGCCAGCAGTTCTGGACAAGATAGGTACCAAGAGACCCAGTACTTC.

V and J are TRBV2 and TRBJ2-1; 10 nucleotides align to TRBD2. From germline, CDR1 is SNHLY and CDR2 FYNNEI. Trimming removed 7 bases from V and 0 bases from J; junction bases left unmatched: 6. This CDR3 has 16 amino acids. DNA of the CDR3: TGTGCCAGCACTAGGACTAGCGGCACCTCCTACAATGAGCAGTTCTTC. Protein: CASTRTSGTSYNEQFF.

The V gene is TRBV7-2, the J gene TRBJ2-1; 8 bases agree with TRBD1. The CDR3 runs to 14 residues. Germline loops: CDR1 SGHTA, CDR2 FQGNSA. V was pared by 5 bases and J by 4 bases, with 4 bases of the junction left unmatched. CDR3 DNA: TGTGCCAGCAGCCCCGACAGGGGTTACAATGAGCAGTTCTTC. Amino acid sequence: CASSPDRGYNEQFF.

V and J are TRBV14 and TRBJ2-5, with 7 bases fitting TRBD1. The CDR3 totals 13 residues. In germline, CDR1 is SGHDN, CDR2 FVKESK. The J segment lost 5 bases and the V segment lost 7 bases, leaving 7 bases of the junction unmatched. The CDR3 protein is CASTSGGPETQYF. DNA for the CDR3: TGTGCCAGCACTTCAGGGGGACCGGAGACCCAGTACTTC.

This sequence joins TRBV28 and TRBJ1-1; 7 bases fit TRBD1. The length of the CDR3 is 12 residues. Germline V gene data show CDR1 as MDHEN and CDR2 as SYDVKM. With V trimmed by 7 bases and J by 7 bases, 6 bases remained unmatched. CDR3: CASNLRQGEAFF. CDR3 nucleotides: TGTGCCAGCAACTTACGACAGGGTGAAGCTTTCTTT.

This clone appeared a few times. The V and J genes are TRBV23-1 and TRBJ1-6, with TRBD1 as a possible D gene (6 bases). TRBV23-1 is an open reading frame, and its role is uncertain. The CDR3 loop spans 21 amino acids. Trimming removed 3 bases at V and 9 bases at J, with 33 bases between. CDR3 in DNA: TGCGCCAGCAGTCAGTCCCCCGGGAAGGCAGGGTGCAGGGGAACTCCTTCACCCCTCCACTTT. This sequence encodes CASSQSPGKAGCRGTPSPLHF.

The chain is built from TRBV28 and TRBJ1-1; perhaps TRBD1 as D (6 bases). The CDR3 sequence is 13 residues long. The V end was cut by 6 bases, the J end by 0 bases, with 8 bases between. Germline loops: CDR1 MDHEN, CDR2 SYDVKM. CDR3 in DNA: TGTGCCAGCAGGACAGGCTTGAACACTGAAGCTTTCTTT. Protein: CASRTGLNTEAFF.